The sequence of this TCR beta chain was determined in a study of T cell repertoires in cytomegalovirus infection. Turning to the study itself: Both a matching HLA type and CMV infection were indicated by public TCR beta signatures. Study-wide results and caveats: Predominance within the ex vivo response was attributable to HLA-C-restricted CMV-specific TCR beta clonotypes.

TCRdb redid the calling of the reads with MiXCR, one entry per CDR3 protein. The sample comprises about 150,000 distinct CDR3 sequences, less than 25% of which are singletons, and approximately 9.9% rests with the top ten. Germline V gene sequence: CDR1 SNHLY, CDR2 FYNNEI. V shed 4 bases and J shed 0 bases, with 13 bases lying between them. The CDR3 is 16 amino acids. As regards this clonotype: The antigen remains unidentified.

The V and J genes are TRBV2 and TRBJ1-3; maybe TRBD1 (5 bases). Material: PBMCs. This TCR came from a human donor in good health (CMV status not recorded). Some clones in this sample may be carry-over from other donors' samples. CDR3 DNA: TGTGCCAGCAGTGGAGAAGACAGTAGCTCTGGAAACACCATATATTTT. Translated: CASSGEDSSSGNTIYF.